Each of the 29 T cell receptor beta chains below was sequenced from the same sample in a study of cytomegalovirus exposure and HLA in healthy donors. The PCR had 60 Vbeta and 13 Jbeta primers. Sequenced by immunoSEQ multiplex PCR; TCRdb stores in-frame clones only, minus some. The sample holds some 190,000 clones; over 70% are singletons and the top ten take roughly 1.5%. Sequenced sample: PBMCs. These TCRs come from a man between 18 and 35 years old in good health and CMV-seronegative.

The J gene is TRBJ2-7, the V gene TRBV11-2; D remains ambiguous. Looked up from germline, CDR1 is SGHAT and CDR2 is FQNNGV. This CDR3 has 14 residues. Trimming removed 1 base at V and 7 bases at J, with 14 bases between. This chain's CDR3 is CASSLASPRTEQYF. The CDR3 nucleotides read TGTGCCAGCAGCTTAGCATCCCCCCGTACTGAGCAGTACTTC.

The gene calls are TRBV30 and TRBJ2-1, with a weak D call TRBD2 (6 bases). V lost 8 bases and J 6 bases, leaving 20 bases between the germline ends. The CDR3 runs to 14 residues. From germline, CDR1 is GTSNPN and CDR2 SVGIG (reference sequence). DNA of the CDR3: TGTGCCGGAAAAGGAGAGGGAGGTCCCAATGAGCAGTTCTTC. Translation: CAGKGEGGPNEQFF.

This clone appeared once. The chain has TRBV11-2 and TRBJ2-1, with 8 bases identical to TRBD2. The trim removed 4 bases at V and 1 base at J, leaving 6 bases unmatched. Germline lookup yields CDR1 SGHAT and CDR2 FQNNGV. The CDR3 contains 16 residues. DNA for the CDR3: TGTGCCAGCAGCTCCCAGACTAGCGTTTCCTACAATGAGCAGTTCTTC. Encoded protein: CASSSQTSVSYNEQFF.

The rearrangement links TRBV13 to TRBJ2-7; 8 bases fit TRBD1. The CDR3 runs to 15 residues. V was pared by 1 base and J by 2 bases, with 4 bases of the junction left unmatched. Germline lookup yields CDR1 PRHDT and CDR2 FYEKMQ (reference sequence). The CDR3 protein is CASSLDGTGTYEQYF. The CDR3 coding sequence is TGTGCCAGCAGCTTAGATGGGACAGGAACCTACGAGCAGTACTTC.

This clone was observed a handful of times. This chain connects TRBV14 to TRBJ1-1; D gene ambiguous. V was shortened by 1 base and J by 3 bases, with 6 bases between the two germline ends. The CDR3 has 13 amino acids. Germline V CDR1 and CDR2: SGHDN, FVKESK. The CDR3 DNA reads TGTGCCAGCAGCCAAGTTCCGTACACTGAAGCTTTCTTT. Residues: CASSQVPYTEAFF. Combining the CDR3 with reference TRBV14 and TRBJ1-1 gives the whole variable domain EAGVTQFPSHSVIEKGQTVTLRCDPISGHDNLYWYRRVMGKEIKFLLHFVKESKQDESGMPNNRFLAERTGGTYSTLKVQPAELEDSGVYFCASSQVPYTEAFFGQGTRLTVV.

The chain recombines TRBV6-6 with TRBJ2-3; TRBD2 might be the D (5 bases). The CDR3 length is 12 residues. The germline gives CDR1 MNHNY, CDR2 SVGAGI (reference sequence). V was trimmed by 4 bases and J by 10 bases, leaving 12 bases between them. The CDR3 DNA sequence: TGTGCCAGCAGTTTCGGGCCGGACTCGCAGTATTTT. Translation gives CASSFGPDSQYF.

The V and J genes are TRBV6-6 and TRBJ2-5; a possible D gene is TRBD1 (6 bases). The CDR3 length is 13 residues. The germline CDR1 and CDR2 sequences are MNHNY and SVGAGI (reference sequence). V lost 2 bases to trimming and J lost 2 bases, with 6 bases between them. CDR3 nucleotides: TGTGCCAGCAGTTACGACAGGCAAGAGACCCAGTACTTC. Protein sequence: CASSYDRQETQYF.

The chain carries TRBV13 and TRBJ1-3; a possible D gene is TRBD1 (5 bases). CDR3 length: 16 residues. V was pared by 0 bases and J by 0 bases, with 9 bases between. Germline V gene lookup returns CDR1 PRHDT and CDR2 FYEKMQ (reference sequence). CDR3 DNA: TGTGCCAGCAGCTTAGGGGGGCAGAGCTCTGGAAACACCATATATTTT. Residues: CASSLGGQSSGNTIYF.

The chain employs TRBV7-3 and TRBJ2-7; weak D call: TRBD1 (6 bases). Deletions cut 5 bases from V and 0 bases from J, with 11 bases between. The CDR3 length is 14 residues. CDR1 is SGHTA, CDR2 FQGTGA, per germline. The CDR3 sequence is CASSPGVGSYEQYF. CDR3 in DNA: TGTGCCAGCAGCCCAGGGGTCGGCTCCTACGAGCAGTACTTC.

The table lists this clone with a few counts. The chain combines TRBV6-4 with TRBJ2-3; 8 bases are shared with TRBD1. V dropped 3 bases and J dropped 4; count of bases not matched to a gene: 6. Germline CDR1 is MRHNA and CDR2 is SNTAGT. The CDR3 length is 15 residues. Here the CDR3 DNA reads TGTGCCAGCAGTGATACGACAGGGGCGGCAGATACGCAGTATTTT. Translating it yields CASSDTTGAADTQYF.

This chain connects TRBV30 to TRBJ2-1; D is ambiguous. The germline V gene encodes CDR1 GTSNPN and CDR2 SVGIG (reference sequence). The CDR3 is made up of 14 amino acids. V lost 2 bases and J 9 bases, leaving 17 bases between the germline ends. The CDR3 nucleotides are TGTGCCTGGAGTTCTGTGACTCCCGTGAGTGAGCAGTTCTTC. Translating gives CAWSSVTPVSEQFF.

The gene calls are TRBV6-5 and TRBJ1-1; D call uncertain. The CDR3 loop spans 14 amino acids. Germline V gives CDR1 MNHEY, CDR2 SVGAGI. The V end lost 6 bases, the J end lost 0 bases, and 11 bases lay between the germline ends. CDR3 region: CASSSPRLNTEAFF. CDR3 nucleotides: TGTGCCAGCAGCTCCCCGCGTCTGAACACTGAAGCTTTCTTT.

The chain joins TRBV5-8 to TRBJ1-2, with D unresolved. The CDR3 is 11 amino acids. CDR1 is SGHTS, CDR2 YDEGEE, per germline. V lost 4 bases and J lost 7, with 8 bases in between. The CDR3 bases are TGTGCCAGCAGCCCCACAGTTGGCTACACCTTC. Its protein product is CASSPTVGYTF. Based on the CDR3 plus reference TRBV5-8 and TRBJ1-2, the full variable domain is EAGVTQSPTHLIKTRGQQATLRCSPISGHTSVYWYQQALGLGLQFLLWYDEGEERNRGNFPPRFSGRQFPNYSSELNVNALELEDSALYLCASSPTVGYTFGSGTRLTVV.

The chain combines TRBV6-4 with TRBJ2-6, with 11 bases matching TRBD1. With 2 bases clipped from V and 0 bases from J, the junction kept 0 bases outside the gene matches. Per the germline V gene, CDR1 is MRHNA and CDR2 is SNTAGT. The CDR3 totals 17 residues. The CDR3 reads CASSDGTGGSGANVLTF. The CDR3 bases are TGTGCCAGCAGTGACGGGACAGGGGGCTCTGGGGCCAACGTCCTGACTTTC.

This chain uses TRBV6-1 with TRBJ2-1; TRBD1 matches 7 bases. The CDR3 has 15 amino acids. CDR1 is MNHNS and CDR2 is SASEGT in the germline V gene. Trimming cost V 9 bases and J 2 bases; bases outside gene matches: 10. In nucleotides, the CDR3 is TGTGCCAGTTCCAGGTGGGACAGCACCTACAATGAGCAGTTCTTC. Its translation is CASSRWDSTYNEQFF.

The chain couples TRBV6-1 to TRBJ1-5; TRBD1 might be the D (5 bases). This CDR3 has 15 residues. Trimming took 5 bases from V and 6 from J, leaving 17 bases between them. Germline V gene sequence: CDR1 MNHNS, CDR2 SASEGT. The DNA for the CDR3 is TGTGCCAGCAGTAGTACACGGGGGGGGATTCAGCCCCAGCATTTT. Encoded protein: CASSSTRGGIQPQHF.

This clone was recorded only once. The chain carries TRBV10-3 and TRBJ2-7, with D tentatively TRBD2 (5 bases). The ends were cut back, 3 bases at V and 6 bases at J, with 9 bases in the middle. CDR1 and CDR2 (germline): ENHRY, SYGVKD. The CDR3 runs 12 residues. The CDR3 is CAISDYRGEQYF. For the CDR3, the DNA is TGTGCCATCAGTGACTATCGGGGCGAGCAGTACTTC.

The rearrangement uses TRBV7-2 and TRBJ1-5, with no clear D. The germline V gene has CDR1 SGHTA and CDR2 FQGNSA. The CDR3 consists of 13 residues. Trimming removed 2 bases from V and 4 bases from J, with 6 bases in between. CDR3 in amino acids: CASSLRVNQPQHF. The CDR3 DNA reads TGTGCCAGCAGCTTAAGAGTGAATCAGCCCCAGCATTTT.

On this clone itself: This same CDR3 is encoded by further DNA sequences in the sample. J is TRBJ1-2 and V is TRBV29-1; unclear D gene. Per germline, CDR1 SQVTM and CDR2 ANQGSEA. The CDR3 has 11 residues. The V gene lost 4 bases and the J gene lost 4 bases, with 7 bases spanning the gap. The CDR3 loop is CSVVGPYGYTF. The CDR3 bases are TGCAGCGTTGTGGGCCCCTATGGCTACACCTTC.

The J gene is TRBJ1-1, the V gene TRBV13; no reliable D call. V lost 0 bases and J lost 4, with 6 bases in between. Germline values: CDR1 PRHDT, CDR2 FYEKMQ (reference sequence). The CDR3 is 13 residues long. For the CDR3, the DNA is TGTGCCAGCAGCTTAGGACCACTCACTGAAGCTTTCTTT. It yields the protein CASSLGPLTEAFF.

The chain couples TRBV7-9 to TRBJ2-1, with D maybe TRBD1 (5 bases). The CDR3 is 14 amino acids. Trimming took off 2 bases at V and 7 bases at J, with 12 bases between the two ends. Per the germline V gene, CDR1 is SEHNR and CDR2 is FQNEAQ (reference sequence). CDR3 in DNA: TGTGCCAGCAGCTTACAGGGAATGGGGAATGAGCAGTTCTTC. Its translation: CASSLQGMGNEQFF.

This sequence joins TRBV29-1 and TRBJ2-2; maybe TRBD1 (5 bases). With 4 bases removed from V and 2 bases from J, the gap between germline ends came to 11 bases. The CDR3 spans 14 residues. Germline lookup yields CDR1 SQVTM and CDR2 ANQGSEA. For the CDR3, the DNA is TGCAGCGTTGCCGACAGATTAAACACCGGGGAGCTGTTTTTT. It is translated as CSVADRLNTGELFF.

The chain uses TRBV5-1 and TRBJ2-1; D remains unclear. Trimming shortened V by 0 bases and J by 6 bases, and 7 bases separated the two germline ends. Per germline, CDR1 SGHRS and CDR2 YFSETQ. The CDR3 runs to 13 residues. CDR3 loop: CASSLGSINEQFF. The CDR3, as DNA: TGCGCCAGCAGCTTGGGTAGTATCAATGAGCAGTTCTTC. The entire variable domain, with the rest obtained from reference TRBV5-1 and TRBJ2-1, is as follows: KAGVTQTPRYLIKTRGQQVTLSCSPISGHRSVSWYQQTPGQGLQFLFEYFSETQRNKGNFPGRFSGRQFSNSRSEMNVSTLELGDSALYLCASSLGSINEQFFGPGTRLTVL.

This rearrangement joins TRBV27 to TRBJ2-2; 10 positions match TRBD2. V shed 3 bases and J 6 bases; nucleotides not matched to a gene: 13. CDR3 length equals 18 residues. Germline CDR1 reads MNHEY; CDR2 reads SMNVEV (reference sequence). CDR3 residues: CASSFSGPSGSLPGELFF. CDR3 DNA: TGTGCCAGCAGTTTTTCGGGCCCTAGCGGGAGCCTCCCCGGGGAGCTGTTTTTT.

For this clone: Its ends do not fully match the called genes, so a read error is possible. The chain uses TRBV4-3 and TRBJ2-7, with TRBD2 matching 7 bases. CDR1 is LGHNA, CDR2 YSLEER, per germline. The CDR3 contains 15 residues. CDR3 region: CASSQVFLGGRPSTF. As DNA, the CDR3 is TGCGCCAGCAGCCAAGTTTTTCTTGGCGGGAGACCATCTACCTTC.

This chain connects TRBV11-3 to TRBJ2-2; D unresolved. The germline gives CDR1 SGHNT, CDR2 YENEEA. This CDR3 is 13 amino acids long. V shed 1 base and J shed 6 bases, with 6 bases lying between them. The CDR3 loop reads CASSLVRSGELFF. CDR3 DNA sequence: TGTGCCAGCAGCTTAGTCAGGTCCGGGGAGCTGTTTTTT.

This chain connects TRBV7-6 to TRBJ2-7, with D possibly TRBD2 on 7 matching bases. V gave up 5 bases and J gave up 5 bases, with 16 bases separating them. Per the germline V gene, CDR1 is SGHVS and CDR2 is FNYEAQ. The CDR3 length is 14 residues. The CDR3 coding sequence is TGTGCCAGCAGCCCCACTACGGGGGGCCACGAGCAGTACTTC. Amino acids: CASSPTTGGHEQYF.

The chain recombines TRBV25-1 with TRBJ2-5, with 12 bases that match TRBD1. V shed 4 bases, J shed 5 bases, and the junction held 8 bases outside the gene matches. This CDR3 comprises 16 residues. Germline assignment: CDR1 MGHDK and CDR2 SYGVNS. The CDR3 nucleotides read TGTGCCAGCAGTGCGTGGGGACAGGGGGCAGGGGAGACCCAGTACTTC. Protein: CASSAWGQGAGETQYF.

This clone was recorded a few times. The V call is TRBV5-8, the J call TRBJ2-3; 7 nucleotides line up with TRBD2. CDR3 length equals 15 residues. Trimming at V came to 4 bases and at J to 2 bases, leaving 7 bases not matched to a gene. Germline CDR1 is SGHTS and CDR2 is YDEGEE. CDR3 bases: TGTGCCAGCAGCGAGGCGGGGGTCGACACAGATACGCAGTATTTT. This sequence encodes CASSEAGVDTDTQYF.